This T cell receptor (beta chain) was sequenced in a study of esophageal squamous cell carcinoma under preoperative chemotherapy. Overall study: Both tumor-infiltrating lymphocytes and peripheral blood T cells were profiled.

Time point of the sample: before preoperative PTX-NDP chemotherapy. Paclitaxel-nedaplatin chemotherapy was given to patients ahead of their surgery. Findings of the study overall: Clonal contraction, more than amplification, hit abundant clones after paclitaxel-nedaplatin. After chemotherapy, TCR diversity rose significantly in peripheral T cells but not in tumor-infiltrating lymphocytes.

V lost 1 base and J lost 4, with 7 bases in between. Germline-derived CDR1 and CDR2 are MGHRA and YSYEKL. This CDR3 is built from 13 residues. Note on this clonotype: Its cognate antigen is unknown.

In TCRdb, the PCR reads were re-called with MiXCR into one record per CDR3 protein. The sample consists of some 30,000 distinct CDR3 sequences, 49% of them appearing once. The sequence came from a human donor with esophageal squamous cell carcinoma. The donor label of this sample is uncertain. V is TRBV4-1 and J is TRBJ2-5; a possible D gene is TRBD2 (6 bases). This sample was obtained from a patient given preoperative chemotherapy. CDR3 DNA sequence: TGCGCCAGCAGCCAAGTGGAGGGAGAGACCCAGTACTTC. This gives the protein CASSQVEGETQYF.